Listed below are T cell receptor beta chains from one sample, sequenced in a study of blood T cell repertoires in COVID-19. Method: immunoSEQ multiplex PCR; TCRdb's copy keeps in-frame clones and lacks some. The sample contains a few hundred thousand clones, approximately 85% of which appear only once. The sequencing input was peripheral blood. Receptor source: a human donor in a cohort sampled during active COVID-19. Both conserved end residues are part of each CDR3. D genes are given only for firm matches. Part of the rows lack a size; the others show once, few, many or a class for expanded clones.

d_call	clone_size	j_call	cdr3_length	v_call	cdr3_aa	cdr3_nt
TRBD1	-	TRBJ1-1	15	TRBV5-1	CASSSRQGADTEAFF	TGCGCCAGCAGCTCCAGACAGGGGGCCGACACTGAAGCTTTCTTT
-	-	TRBJ1-1	14	TRBV20-1	CSASPYRGNTEAFF	TGCAGTGCTAGTCCCTATCGGGGGAACACTGAAGCTTTCTTT
TRBD1	-	TRBJ2-2	17	TRBV28	CASSSVTGTGNTGELFF	TGTGCCAGCAGTTCGGTCACCGGGACAGGGAACACCGGGGAGCTGTTTTTT
-	-	TRBJ2-7	13	TRBV3-1/TRBV3-2	CASSHTQGYEQYF	TGTGCCAGCAGCCATACCCAGGGCTACGAGCAGTACTTC
TRBD2	-	TRBJ2-1	14	TRBV13	CASSLRGGRNEQFF	TGTGCCAGCAGCTTACGGGGGGGCCGGAATGAGCAGTTCTTC
-	-	TRBJ2-7	11	TRBV30	CAWGPGYEQYF	TGTGCCTGGGGCCCGGGCTACGAGCAGTACTTC
TRBD2	-	TRBJ2-1	14	TRBV5-1	CASSLGRGNNEQFF	TGCGCCAGCAGCTTGGGGCGGGGGAACAATGAGCAGTTCTTC
-	-	TRBJ1-1	11	TRBV6-5	CATKEDSEAFF	TGTGCCACCAAAGAAGACTCTGAAGCTTTCTTT
-	once	TRBJ1-1	13	TRBV19	CASSLKAGTKAFF	TGTGCCAGTAGTCTGAAGGCCGGGACAAAAGCTTTCTTT
-	-	TRBJ2-1	11	TRBV27	CAVGVYNEQFF	TGTGCCGTCGGGGTGTACAATGAGCAGTTCTTC
-	-	TRBJ1-1	17	TRBV19	CASSSPTGRFLNTEAFF	TGTGCCAGTAGTTCACCAACAGGGAGATTCTTGAACACTGAAGCTTTCTTT
TRBD2	-	TRBJ2-7	15	TRBV27	CASSFSSGASYEQYF	TGTGCCAGCAGTTTTTCTAGCGGGGCCTCCTACGAGCAGTACTTC
-	once	TRBJ1-3	13	TRBV9	CASSVGSGNTIYF	TGTGCCAGCAGCGTCGGGTCTGGAAACACCATATATTTT
-	-	TRBJ1-2	16	TRBV6-5	CASSYSITDNYYGYTF	TGTGCCAGCAGTTACTCGATCACAGATAATTACTATGGCTACACCTTC
-	-	TRBJ1-2	14	TRBV19	CASSMTLEGWGYTF	TGTGCCAGTAGTATGACCCTTGAGGGTTGGGGCTACACCTTC
-	-	TRBJ1-1	14	TRBV7-3	CASSRGSMNTEAFF	TGTGCCAGCAGCAGGGGGTCGATGAACACTGAAGCTTTCTTT
TRBD1	-	TRBJ2-2	14	TRBV27	CASSRTGNTGELFF	TGTGCCAGCAGTCGGACAGGGAACACCGGGGAGCTGTTTTTT
-	-	TRBJ1-1	13	TRBV19	CASRLGSGTEAFF	TGTGCCAGTAGGCTTGGGTCAGGCACTGAAGCTTTCTTT
-	-	TRBJ1-6	16	TRBV9	CASSDPPGVYNSPLHF	TGTGCCAGCAGCGATCCTCCGGGGGTCTATAATTCACCCCTCCACTTT
-	few	TRBJ1-5	16	TRBV4-1	CASSQPERGSNQPQHF	TGCGCCAGCAGCCAACCGGAACGGGGGAGCAATCAGCCCCAGCATTTT
TRBD1	-	TRBJ2-7	15	TRBV2	CASSERAGQAYEQYF	TGTGCCAGCAGTGAGAGAGCAGGACAGGCTTACGAGCAGTACTTC
TRBD1	-	TRBJ1-2	14	TRBV2	CASSATQGAGGYTF	TGTGCCAGCAGTGCTACACAGGGGGCTGGGGGCTACACCTTC
-	-	TRBJ1-4	16	TRBV19	CASSEGGSATNEKLFF	TGTGCCAGTAGTGAGGGTGGATCGGCAACTAATGAAAAACTGTTTTTT
-	-	TRBJ1-2	13	TRBV30	CAWAQGGGEGYTF	TGTGCCTGGGCCCAAGGGGGTGGGGAGGGCTACACCTTC
TRBD1	-	TRBJ1-2	13	TRBV19	CATSTGGLYGYTF	TGTGCCACCTCGACAGGGGGCCTCTATGGCTACACCTTC
TRBD2	-	TRBJ2-5	14	TRBV2	CASSKTGGLETQYF	TGTGCCAGCAGTAAGACGGGGGGGCTAGAGACCCAGTACTTC
TRBD2	-	TRBJ2-3	13	TRBV14	CASSLAGGNTQYF	TGTGCCAGCAGCCTAGCGGGGGGGAACACGCAGTATTTT
-	-	TRBJ1-5	15	TRBV10-3	CAISESPGPEDPQHF	TGTGCCATCAGTGAGTCCCCCGGCCCCGAGGATCCCCAGCATTTT
TRBD1	-	TRBJ2-7	13	TRBV30	CAWTFGTDYEQYF	TGTGCCTGGACCTTTGGGACAGACTACGAGCAGTACTTC
TRBD1	-	TRBJ1-2	16	TRBV7-9	CASSPRDRAPDYGYTF	TGTGCCAGCAGCCCTCGGGACAGAGCTCCTGACTATGGCTACACCTTC
-	-	TRBJ2-5	14	TRBV6-5	CASSYSGAQETQYF	TGTGCCAGCAGTTACTCGGGGGCCCAAGAGACCCAGTACTTC
-	-	TRBJ1-5	12	TRBV24-1	CATSDRNQPQHF	TGTGCCACCAGTGATCGGAATCAGCCCCAGCATTTT
TRBD1	-	TRBJ2-7	14	TRBV18	CASSPPTGDYEQYF	TGTGCCAGCTCACCACCAACAGGGGACTACGAGCAGTACTTC
-	-	TRBJ1-1	12	TRBV9	CASSVGGREAFF	TGTGCCAGCAGCGTAGGAGGTCGTGAAGCTTTCTTT
-	-	TRBJ2-1	11	TRBV20-1	CSARQYNEQFF	TGCAGTGCTCGACAGTACAATGAGCAGTTCTTC
TRBD1	-	TRBJ2-5	16	TRBV18	CASSPLTGGSQETQYF	TGTGCCAGCTCACCCCTAACAGGGGGCTCCCAAGAGACCCAGTACTTC
-	-	TRBJ1-1	12	TRBV30	CAWSLRDTEAFF	TGTGCCTGGAGTCTGAGGGACACTGAAGCTTTCTTT
-	-	TRBJ2-4	12	TRBV7-9	CASSSRGDIQYF	TGTGCCAGCAGCTCCAGGGGGGACATTCAGTACTTC
TRBD2	-	TRBJ2-7	15	TRBV5-1	CASSLAYASGNEQYF	TGCGCCAGCAGCTTGGCCTATGCTAGCGGCAACGAGCAGTACTTC
TRBD1	-	TRBJ1-1	16	TRBV6-1	CASSEAPGTENTEAFF	TGTGCCAGCAGTGAAGCGCCCGGGACAGAGAACACTGAAGCTTTCTTT